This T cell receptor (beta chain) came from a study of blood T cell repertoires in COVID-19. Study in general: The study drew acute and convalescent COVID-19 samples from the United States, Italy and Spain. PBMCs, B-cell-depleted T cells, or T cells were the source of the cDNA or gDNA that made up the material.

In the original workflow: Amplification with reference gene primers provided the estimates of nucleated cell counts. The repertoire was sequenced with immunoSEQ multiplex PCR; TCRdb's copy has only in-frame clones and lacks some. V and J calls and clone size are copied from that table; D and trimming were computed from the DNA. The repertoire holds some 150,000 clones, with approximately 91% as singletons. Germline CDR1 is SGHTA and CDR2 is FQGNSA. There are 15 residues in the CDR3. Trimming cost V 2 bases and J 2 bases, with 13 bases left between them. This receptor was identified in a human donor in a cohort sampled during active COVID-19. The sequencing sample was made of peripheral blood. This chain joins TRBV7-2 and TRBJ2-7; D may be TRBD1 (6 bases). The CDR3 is CASSLMRQDTYEQYF. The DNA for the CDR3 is TGTGCCAGCAGCTTAATGAGACAGGATACCTACGAGCAGTACTTC.